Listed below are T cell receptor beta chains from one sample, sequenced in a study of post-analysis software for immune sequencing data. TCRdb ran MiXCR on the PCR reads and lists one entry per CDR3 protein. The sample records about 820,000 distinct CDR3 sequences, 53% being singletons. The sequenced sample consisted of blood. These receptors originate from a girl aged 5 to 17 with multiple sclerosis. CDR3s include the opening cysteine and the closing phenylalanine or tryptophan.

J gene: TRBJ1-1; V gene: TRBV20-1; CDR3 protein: CSARDPRSNTEAFF
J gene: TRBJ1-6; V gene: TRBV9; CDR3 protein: CASSAGTAMAGSPLHF
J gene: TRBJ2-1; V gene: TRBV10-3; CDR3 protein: CAPGGSYNEQFF
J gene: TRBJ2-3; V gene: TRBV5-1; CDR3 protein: CASSFGDHLADTQYF
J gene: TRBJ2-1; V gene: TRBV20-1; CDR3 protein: CSALARGGRSYNEQFF
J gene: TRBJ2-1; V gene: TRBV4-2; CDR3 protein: CASSHQDSQFF
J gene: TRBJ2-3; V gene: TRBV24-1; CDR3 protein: CATSDRGTSGRDTDTQYF
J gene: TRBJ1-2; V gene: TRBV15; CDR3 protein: CATSRPVRGSYGYTF
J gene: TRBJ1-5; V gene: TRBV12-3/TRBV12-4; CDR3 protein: CASSLGTFGSNQPQHF
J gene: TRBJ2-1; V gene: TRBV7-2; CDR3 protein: CASSRHSAGGPYNEQFF
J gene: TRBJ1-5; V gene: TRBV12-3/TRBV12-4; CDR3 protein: CASSFRDRGRGDQPQHF
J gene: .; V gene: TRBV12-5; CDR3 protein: CASQTSSYEQYF
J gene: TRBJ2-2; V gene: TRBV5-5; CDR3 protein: CASSIGLAGGPNTGELFF
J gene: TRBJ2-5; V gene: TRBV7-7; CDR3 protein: CASSHSRSQETQYF
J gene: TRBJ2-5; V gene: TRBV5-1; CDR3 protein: CASSLDQEGTQYF
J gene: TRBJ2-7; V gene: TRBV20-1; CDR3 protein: CSARVSGTAEPYEQYF
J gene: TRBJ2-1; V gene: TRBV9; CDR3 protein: CASTTGAGASGRGSYNEQFF
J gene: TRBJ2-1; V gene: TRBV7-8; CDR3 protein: CASSHPGQGNYNEQFF
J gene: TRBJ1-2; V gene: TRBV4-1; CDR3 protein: CASSQADRADGYTF
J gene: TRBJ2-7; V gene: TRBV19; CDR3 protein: CASSMAPVVSYEQYF
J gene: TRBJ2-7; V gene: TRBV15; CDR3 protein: CATSRDGSRAYEQYF
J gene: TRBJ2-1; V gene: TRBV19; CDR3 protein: CASGTGNEQFF
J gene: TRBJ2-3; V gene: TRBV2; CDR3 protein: CASSPSVPREDTQYF
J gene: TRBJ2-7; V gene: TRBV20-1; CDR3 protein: CSATGQISSYEQYF
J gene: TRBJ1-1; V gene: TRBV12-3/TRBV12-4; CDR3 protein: CASSRGQGMNTEAFF
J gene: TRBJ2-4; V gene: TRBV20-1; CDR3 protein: CSARDTTGFENIQYF
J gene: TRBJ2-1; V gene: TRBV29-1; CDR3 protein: CSVEYVSSYNEQFF
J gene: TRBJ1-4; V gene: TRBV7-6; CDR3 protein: CASSSRQAPSNEKLFF
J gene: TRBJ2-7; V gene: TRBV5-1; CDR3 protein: CASSSTSGGSSYEQYF
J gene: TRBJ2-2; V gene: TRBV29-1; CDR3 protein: CSVEVRGTGELFF
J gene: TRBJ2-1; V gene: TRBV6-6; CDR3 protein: CASSYGTSVDEQFF
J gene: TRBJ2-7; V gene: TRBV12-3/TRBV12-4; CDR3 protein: CASSLGPSMEQYF
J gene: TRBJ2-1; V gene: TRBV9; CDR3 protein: CASSVRSNLNEQFF
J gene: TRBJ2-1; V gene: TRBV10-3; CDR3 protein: CAISGNRDKDDSYNEQFF
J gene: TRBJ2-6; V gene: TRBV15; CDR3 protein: CATGFRGANVLTF
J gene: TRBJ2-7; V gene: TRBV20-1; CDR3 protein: CSAYPRTGSYEQYF
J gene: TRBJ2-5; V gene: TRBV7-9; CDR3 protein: CASDRGLGGETQYF
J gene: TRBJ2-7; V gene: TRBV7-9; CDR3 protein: CASSLGWRGTYEQYF
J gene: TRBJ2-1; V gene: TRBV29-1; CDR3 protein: CSVQAGAHNEQFF
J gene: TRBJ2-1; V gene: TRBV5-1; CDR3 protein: CASGQLVSNEQFF
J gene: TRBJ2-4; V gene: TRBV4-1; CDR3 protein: CASSQAGDSHKNIQYF
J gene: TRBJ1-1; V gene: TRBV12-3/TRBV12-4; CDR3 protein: CASRTSGEAFF
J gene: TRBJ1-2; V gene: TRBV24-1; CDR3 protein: CATSDFRQTGGGYTF
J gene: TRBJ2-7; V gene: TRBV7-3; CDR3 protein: CASSPREGYEQYF
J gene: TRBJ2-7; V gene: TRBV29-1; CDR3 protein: CSVESGVTYEQYF
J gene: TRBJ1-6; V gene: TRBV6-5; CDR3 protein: CASSYDTGESLHF
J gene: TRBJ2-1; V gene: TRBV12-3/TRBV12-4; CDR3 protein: CASSFKGQFF
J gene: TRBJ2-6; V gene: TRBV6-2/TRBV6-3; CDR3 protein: CASSYSRLAGVSGANVLTF
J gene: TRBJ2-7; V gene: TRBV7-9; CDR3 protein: CASSLARDRGYEQYF
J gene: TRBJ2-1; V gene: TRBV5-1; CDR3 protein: CASSVGPSGTLYNEQFF
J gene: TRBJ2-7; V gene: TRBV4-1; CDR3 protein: CASSPLSTGGHSYEQYF
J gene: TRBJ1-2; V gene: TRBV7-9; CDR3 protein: CASSFPIYGYTF
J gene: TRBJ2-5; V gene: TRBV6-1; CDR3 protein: CASSDSWETQYF
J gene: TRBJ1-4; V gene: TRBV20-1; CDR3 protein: CSARDQGNPGGKLFF
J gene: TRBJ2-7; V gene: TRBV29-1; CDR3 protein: CSVVQGISYEQYF